This T cell receptor beta chain is from a study of CD8 T cells in Susac syndrome. As regards this clonotype: Its antigen is unknown.

Germline CDR1 reads MDHEN; CDR2 reads SYDVKM. CDR3 size: 17 residues. Between the trimmed V and J ends, which lost 1 base and 3 bases, there was a span of 19 bases. General study results and limits: Peak Susac CD8+ clonal expansion occurred in TEMRA cells and active patients.

An amount of RNA that ranged from roughly 0.5 to 1 ug was reverse transcribed with random hexamers. TCR beta CDR3 was amplified by immunoSEQ multiplex PCR. This amplification extended across 54 Vbeta and 13 Jbeta segments. TCRdb redid the calling of the immunoSEQ multiplex PCR reads with MiXCR, one entry per CDR3 protein. The table includes some 130,000 distinct CDR3 sequences, approximately 95% detected once. Through negative isolation, CD4+ and CD8+ T cells were obtained, while TEMRA cells were enriched using FACS. The sequence was obtained from a human donor with Susac syndrome. The genes are TRBV28 and TRBJ2-7; D is undetermined. Sequencing used CD8+ T cells from PBMCs. The CDR3 DNA is TGTGCCAGCAGTTTATACGACCCTCTACCGCCCTACTACGAGCAGTACTTC. This codes for CASSLYDPLPPYYEQYF.